The present TCR beta chain was sequenced within a study of T cell responses to AZD1222 COVID-19 vaccine. Profiling relied on immunoSEQ multiplex PCR, and the TCRdb table lists in-frame clones only, not all of them. The sample has 110,000 to 150,000 clones, approximately 93% seen once. The germline CDR1 and CDR2 sequences are LNHDA and SQIVND (reference sequence). V dropped 5 bases and J dropped 3 bases, with 15 bases sitting between them. The CDR3 runs 15 residues. The study, taken as a whole, reports: Only after the peak T cell response were repertoires sampled.

Worth noting for this clone: Its antigen is still unknown.

The chain joins TRBV19 to TRBJ2-3; no clear D. The receptor was isolated from an adult in good health. The input for sequencing was peripheral blood, taken on day 0 of MenACWY control vaccination. Here the CDR3 DNA reads TGTGCCAGTAGTCCCCAGGAGAAGAAGACAGATACGCAGTATTTT. It yields the protein CASSPQEKKTDTQYF. Full variable domain (outside the CDR3, taken from reference TRBV19 and TRBJ2-3): DGGITQSPKYLFRKEGQNVTLSCEQNLNHDAMYWYRQDPGQGLRLIYYSQIVNDFQKGDIAEGYSVSREKKESFPLTVTSAQKNPTAFYLCASSPQEKKTDTQYFGPGTRLTVL.